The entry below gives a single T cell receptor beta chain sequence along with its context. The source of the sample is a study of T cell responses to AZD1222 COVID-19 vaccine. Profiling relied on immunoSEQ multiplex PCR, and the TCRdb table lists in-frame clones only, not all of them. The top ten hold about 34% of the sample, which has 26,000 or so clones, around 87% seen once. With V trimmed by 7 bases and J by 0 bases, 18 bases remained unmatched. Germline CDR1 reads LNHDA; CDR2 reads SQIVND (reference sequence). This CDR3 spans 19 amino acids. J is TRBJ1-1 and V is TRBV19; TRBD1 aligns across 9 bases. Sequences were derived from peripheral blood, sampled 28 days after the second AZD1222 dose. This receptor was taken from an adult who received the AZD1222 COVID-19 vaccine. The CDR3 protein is CASTEQPGQGTKMNTEAFF. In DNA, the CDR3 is TGTGCCAGTACCGAACAACCGGGACAGGGAACGAAGATGAACACTGAAGCTTTCTTT.